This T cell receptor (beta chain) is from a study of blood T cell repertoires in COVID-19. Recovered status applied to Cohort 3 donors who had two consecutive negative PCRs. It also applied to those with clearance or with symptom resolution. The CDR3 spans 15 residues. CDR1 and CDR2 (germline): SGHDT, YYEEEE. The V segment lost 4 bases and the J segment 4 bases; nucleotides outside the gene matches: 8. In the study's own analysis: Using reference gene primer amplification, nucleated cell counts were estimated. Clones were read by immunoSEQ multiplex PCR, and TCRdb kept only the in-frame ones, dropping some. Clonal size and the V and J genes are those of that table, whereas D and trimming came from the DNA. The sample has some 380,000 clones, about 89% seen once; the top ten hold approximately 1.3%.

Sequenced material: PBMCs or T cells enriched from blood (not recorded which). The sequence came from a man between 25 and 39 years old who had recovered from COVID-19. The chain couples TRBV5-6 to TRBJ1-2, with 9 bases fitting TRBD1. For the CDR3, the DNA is TGTGCCAGCAGCAATCGACAGGGGGGGGCCTATGGCTACACCTTC. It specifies CASSNRQGGAYGYTF.